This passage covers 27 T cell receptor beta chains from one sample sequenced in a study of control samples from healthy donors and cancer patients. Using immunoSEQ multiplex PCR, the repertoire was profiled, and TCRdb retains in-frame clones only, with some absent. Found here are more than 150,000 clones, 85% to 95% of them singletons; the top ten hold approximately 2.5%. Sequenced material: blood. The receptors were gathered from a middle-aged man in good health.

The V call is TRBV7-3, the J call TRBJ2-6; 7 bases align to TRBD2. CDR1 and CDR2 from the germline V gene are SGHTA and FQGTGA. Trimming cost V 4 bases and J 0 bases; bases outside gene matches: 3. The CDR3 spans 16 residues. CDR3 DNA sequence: TGTGCCAGCAGCTCCTCGGGAGGCTCTGGGGCCAACGTCCTGACTTTC. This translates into CASSSSGGSGANVLTF.

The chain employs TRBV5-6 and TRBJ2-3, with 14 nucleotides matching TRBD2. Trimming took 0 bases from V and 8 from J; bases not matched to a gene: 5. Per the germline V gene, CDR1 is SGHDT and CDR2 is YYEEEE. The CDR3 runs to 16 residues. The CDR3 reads CASSLGGLAGGTTQYF. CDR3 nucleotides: TGTGCCAGCAGCTTGGGCGGACTAGCGGGAGGCACTACGCAGTATTTT.

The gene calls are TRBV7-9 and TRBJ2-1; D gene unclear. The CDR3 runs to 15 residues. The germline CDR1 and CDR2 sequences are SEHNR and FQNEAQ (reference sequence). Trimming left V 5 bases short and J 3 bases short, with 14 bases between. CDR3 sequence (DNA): TGTGCCAGCAGCCCGGCCGGCTCCCTCTACAATGAGCAGTTCTTC. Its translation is CASSPAGSLYNEQFF.

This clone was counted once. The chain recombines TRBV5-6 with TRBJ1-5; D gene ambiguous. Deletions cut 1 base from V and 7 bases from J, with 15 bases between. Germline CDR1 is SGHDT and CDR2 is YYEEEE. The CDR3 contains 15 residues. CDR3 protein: CASSLRRRSAQPQHF. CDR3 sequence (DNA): TGTGCCAGCAGCTTGAGGAGGCGTTCAGCGCAGCCCCAGCATTTT.

In nucleotides, the CDR3 is TGTGCCAGCACTGGCAGCTACGAGGGTGGCTACACCTTC. Protein sequence: CASTGSYEGGYTF. The rearrangement uses TRBV2 and TRBJ1-2; D is uncertain. V lost 7 bases and J lost 7, with 16 bases in between. The CDR3 spans 13 residues. The V gene's germline CDR1 is SNHLY and CDR2 FYNNEI. The whole variable domain, remainder taken from reference TRBV2 and TRBJ1-2, is EPEVTQTPSHQVTQMGQEVILRCVPISNHLYFYWYRQILGQKVEFLVSFYNNEISEKSEIFDDQFSVERPDGSNFTLKIRSTKLEDSAMYFCASTGSYEGGYTFGSGTRLTVV.

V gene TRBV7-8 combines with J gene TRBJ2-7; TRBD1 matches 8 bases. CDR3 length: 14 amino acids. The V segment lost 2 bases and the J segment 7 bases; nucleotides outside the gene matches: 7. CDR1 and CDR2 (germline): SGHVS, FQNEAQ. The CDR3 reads CASSLPSGGREQYF. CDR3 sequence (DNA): TGTGCCAGCAGCTTACCTTCAGGGGGCAGGGAGCAGTACTTC.

In nucleotides, the CDR3 is TGTGCCAGCTCGTTGGGACAGGGGTCTTGGGATAGCGGGAACTACAATGAGCAGTTCTTC. This encodes CASSLGQGSWDSGNYNEQFF. The V call is TRBV27, the J call TRBJ2-1; 10 nucleotides align to TRBD1. CDR1 and CDR2 from the germline V gene are MNHEY and SMNVEV (reference sequence). The J segment lost 3 bases and the V segment lost 8 bases, leaving 22 bases of the junction unmatched. CDR3 length equals 20 residues.

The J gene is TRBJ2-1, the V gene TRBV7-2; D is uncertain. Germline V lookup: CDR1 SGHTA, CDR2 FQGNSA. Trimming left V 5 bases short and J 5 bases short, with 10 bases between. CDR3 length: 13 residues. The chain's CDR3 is CASSTGGNNEQFF. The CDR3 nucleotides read TGTGCCAGCAGCACGGGTGGTAACAATGAGCAGTTCTTC. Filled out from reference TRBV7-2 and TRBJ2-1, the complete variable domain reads GAGVSQSPSNKVTEKGKDVELRCDPISGHTALYWYRQSLGQGLEFLIYFQGNSAPDKSGLPSDRFSAERTGGSVSTLTIQRTQQEDSAVYLCASSTGGNNEQFFGPGTRLTVL.

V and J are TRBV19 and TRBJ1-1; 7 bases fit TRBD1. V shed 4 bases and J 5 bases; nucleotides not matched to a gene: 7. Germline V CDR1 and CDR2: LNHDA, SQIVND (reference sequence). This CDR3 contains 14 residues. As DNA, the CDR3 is TGTGCCAGTAGTAGGAGGGGGCAAGGGACTGAAGCTTTCTTT. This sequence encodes CASSRRGQGTEAFF.

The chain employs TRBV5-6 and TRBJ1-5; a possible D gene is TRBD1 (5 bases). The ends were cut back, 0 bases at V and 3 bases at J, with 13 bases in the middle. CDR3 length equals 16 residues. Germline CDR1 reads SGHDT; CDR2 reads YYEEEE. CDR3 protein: CASSLGYSGINQPQHF. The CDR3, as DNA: TGTGCCAGCAGCTTGGGATATTCAGGGATCAATCAGCCCCAGCATTTT. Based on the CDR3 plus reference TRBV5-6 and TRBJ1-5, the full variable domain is DAGVTQSPTHLIKTRGQQVTLRCSPKSGHDTVSWYQQALGQGPQFIFQYYEEEERQRGNFPDRFSGHQFPNYSSELNVNALLLGDSALYLCASSLGYSGINQPQHFGDGTRLSIL.

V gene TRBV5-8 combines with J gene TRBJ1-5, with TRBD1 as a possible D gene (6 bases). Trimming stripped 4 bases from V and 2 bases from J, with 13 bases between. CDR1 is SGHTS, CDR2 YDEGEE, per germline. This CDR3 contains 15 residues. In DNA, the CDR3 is TGTGCCAGCAGCATAGGGGGTTTGGGCAATCAGCCCCAGCATTTT. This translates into CASSIGGLGNQPQHF.

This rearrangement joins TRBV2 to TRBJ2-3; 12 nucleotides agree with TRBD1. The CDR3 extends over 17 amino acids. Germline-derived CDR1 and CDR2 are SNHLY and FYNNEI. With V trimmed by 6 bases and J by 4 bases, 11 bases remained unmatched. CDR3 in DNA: TGTGCCAGCAGGACCGGGACAGGGGGCATGGGGGCAGATACGCAGTATTTT. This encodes CASRTGTGGMGADTQYF.

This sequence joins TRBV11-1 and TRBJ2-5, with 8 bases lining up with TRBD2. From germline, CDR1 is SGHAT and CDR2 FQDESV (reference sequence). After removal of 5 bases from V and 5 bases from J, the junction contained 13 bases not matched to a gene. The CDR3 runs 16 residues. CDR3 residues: CASSDFYGASGETQYF. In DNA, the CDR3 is TGTGCCAGCAGCGACTTCTATGGGGCTAGCGGGGAGACCCAGTACTTC.

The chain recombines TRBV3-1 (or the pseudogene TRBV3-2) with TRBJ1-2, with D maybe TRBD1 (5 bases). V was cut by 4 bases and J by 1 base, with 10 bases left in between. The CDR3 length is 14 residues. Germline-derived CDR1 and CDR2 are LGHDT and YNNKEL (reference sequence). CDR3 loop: CASSPDIGNYGYTF. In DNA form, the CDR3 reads TGTGCCAGCAGCCCGGACATCGGTAACTATGGCTACACCTTC.

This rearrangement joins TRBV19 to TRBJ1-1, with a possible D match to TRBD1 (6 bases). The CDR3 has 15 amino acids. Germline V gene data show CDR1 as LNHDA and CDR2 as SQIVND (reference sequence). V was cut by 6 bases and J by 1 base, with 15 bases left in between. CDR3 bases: TGTGCCAGTAGCACTACAGGGTGGGCGAACACTGAAGCTTTCTTT. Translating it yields CASSTTGWANTEAFF.

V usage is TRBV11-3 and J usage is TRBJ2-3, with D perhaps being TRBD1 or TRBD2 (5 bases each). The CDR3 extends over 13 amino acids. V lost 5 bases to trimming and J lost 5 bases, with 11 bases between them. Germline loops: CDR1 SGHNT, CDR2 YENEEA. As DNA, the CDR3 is TGTGCCAGCAGCCCTGGGGCGGGAGATACGCAGTATTTT. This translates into CASSPGAGDTQYF.

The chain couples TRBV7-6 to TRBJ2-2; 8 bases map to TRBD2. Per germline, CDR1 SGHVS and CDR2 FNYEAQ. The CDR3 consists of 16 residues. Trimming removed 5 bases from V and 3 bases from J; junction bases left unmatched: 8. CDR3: CASSQVAGGDTGELFF. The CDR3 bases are TGTGCCAGCAGCCAGGTGGCGGGAGGTGACACCGGGGAGCTGTTTTTT.

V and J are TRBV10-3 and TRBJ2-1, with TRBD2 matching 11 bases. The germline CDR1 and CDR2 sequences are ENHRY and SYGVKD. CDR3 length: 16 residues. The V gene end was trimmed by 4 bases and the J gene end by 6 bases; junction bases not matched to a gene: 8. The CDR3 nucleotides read TGTGCCATCAGTGCGCCACTAGCGGGAGTTGGCAATGAGCAGTTCTTC. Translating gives CAISAPLAGVGNEQFF.

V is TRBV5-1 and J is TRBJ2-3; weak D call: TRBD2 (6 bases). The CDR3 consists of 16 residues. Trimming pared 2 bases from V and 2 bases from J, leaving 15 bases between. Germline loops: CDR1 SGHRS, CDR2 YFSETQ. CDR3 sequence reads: CASSLSSATTTDTQYF. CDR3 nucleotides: TGCGCCAGCAGCTTATCTAGCGCGACCACCACAGATACGCAGTATTTT.

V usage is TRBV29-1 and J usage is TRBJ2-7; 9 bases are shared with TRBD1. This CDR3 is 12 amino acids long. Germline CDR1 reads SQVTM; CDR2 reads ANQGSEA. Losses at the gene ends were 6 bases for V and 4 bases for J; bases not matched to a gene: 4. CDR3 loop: CSVRGTGYEQYF. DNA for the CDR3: TGCAGCGTGAGGGGGACAGGGTACGAGCAGTACTTC.

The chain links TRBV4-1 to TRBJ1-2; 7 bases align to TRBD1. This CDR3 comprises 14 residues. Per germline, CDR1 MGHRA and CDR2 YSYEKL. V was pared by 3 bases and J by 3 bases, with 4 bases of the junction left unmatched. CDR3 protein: CASSQEDRDYGYTF. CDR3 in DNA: TGCGCCAGCAGCCAGGAAGACAGGGACTATGGCTACACCTTC.

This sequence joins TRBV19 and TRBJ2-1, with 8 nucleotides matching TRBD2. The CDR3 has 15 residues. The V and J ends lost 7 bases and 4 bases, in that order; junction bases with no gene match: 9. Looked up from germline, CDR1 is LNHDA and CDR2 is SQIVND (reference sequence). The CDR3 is CASMVSGGRYNEQFF. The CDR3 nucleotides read TGTGCCAGTATGGTCTCGGGAGGGAGGTACAATGAGCAGTTCTTC. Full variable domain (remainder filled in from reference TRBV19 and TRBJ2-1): DGGITQSPKYLFRKEGQNVTLSCEQNLNHDAMYWYRQDPGQGLRLIYYSQIVNDFQKGDIAEGYSVSREKKESFPLTVTSAQKNPTAFYLCASMVSGGRYNEQFFGPGTRLTVL.

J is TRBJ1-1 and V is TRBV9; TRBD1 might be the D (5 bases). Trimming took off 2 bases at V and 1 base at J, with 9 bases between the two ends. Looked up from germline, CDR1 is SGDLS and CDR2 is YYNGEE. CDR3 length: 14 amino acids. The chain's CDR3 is CASSVRGENTEAFF. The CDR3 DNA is TGTGCCAGCAGCGTCCGGGGGGAGAACACTGAAGCTTTCTTT. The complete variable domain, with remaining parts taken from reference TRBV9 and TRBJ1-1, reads DSGVTQTPKHLITATGQRVTLRCSPRSGDLSVYWYQQSLDQGLQFLIQYYNGEERAKGNILERFSAQQFPDLHSELNLSSLELGDSALYFCASSVRGENTEAFFGQGTRLTVV.

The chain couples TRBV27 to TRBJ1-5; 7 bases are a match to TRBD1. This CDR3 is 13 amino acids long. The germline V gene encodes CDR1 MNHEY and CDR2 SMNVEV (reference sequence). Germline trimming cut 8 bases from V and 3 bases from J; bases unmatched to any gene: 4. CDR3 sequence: CASARGTNQPQHF. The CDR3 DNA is TGTGCCAGCGCCAGGGGGACCAATCAGCCCCAGCATTTT.

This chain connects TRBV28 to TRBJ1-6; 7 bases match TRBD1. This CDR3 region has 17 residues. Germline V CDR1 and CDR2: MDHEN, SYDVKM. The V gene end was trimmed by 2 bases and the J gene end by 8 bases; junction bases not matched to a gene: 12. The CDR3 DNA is TGTGCCAGCAGTTTAGGGTATGACAGGGCAGTTGATTCACCCCTCCACTTT. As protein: CASSLGYDRAVDSPLHF.

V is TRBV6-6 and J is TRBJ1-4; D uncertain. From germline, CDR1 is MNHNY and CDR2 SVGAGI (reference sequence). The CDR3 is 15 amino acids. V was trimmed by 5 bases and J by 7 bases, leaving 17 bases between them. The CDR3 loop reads CASSRSGGLGEKLFF. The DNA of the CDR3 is TGTGCCAGCAGTCGTTCTGGAGGGCTGGGTGAAAAACTGTTTTTT.

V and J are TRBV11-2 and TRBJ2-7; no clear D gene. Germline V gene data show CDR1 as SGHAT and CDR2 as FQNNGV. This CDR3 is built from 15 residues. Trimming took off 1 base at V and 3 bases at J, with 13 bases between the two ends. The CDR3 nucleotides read TGTGCCAGCAGCTTAGTTCCCAACGCATTCTACGAGCAGTACTTC. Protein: CASSLVPNAFYEQYF.